The present entry profiles one T cell receptor beta chain with its context. Its antigen is still unknown. Base-call qualities are not available, and no considerably larger clone is one nucleotide away. V loses 8 bases of germline sequence and J loses 5 bases, and the interval between the two ends is 18 bases. Including cysteine and phenylalanine, the CDR3 has 14 amino acids. The kept DNA is CDR3 alone, 42 bases in frame from the first base. Looking up the germline V gene yields CDR1 MNHEY and CDR2 SVGAGI. This specimen belongs to a study of Ad26.COV2.S vaccination and SARS-CoV-2 variants (dated by TCRdb to the early 2020s). Context from the whole study: Vaccine-arm donors were drawn from COV1001, a multicentre, randomized, double-blind, placebo-controlled phase I-IIa trial of Ad26.COV2.S in healthy adults. Ad26.COV2.S was given intramuscularly at 5x10^10 or 1x10^11 viral particles, as a single shot or as two shots 56 days apart. The specificity and breadth of SARS-CoV-2-reactive T cell receptors after Ad26.COV2.S vaccination were assessed by TCRbeta repertoire sequencing. The TCR-sequenced set comprised about 30 samples: around 20 Ad26.COV2.S vaccine recipients, 5 placebo recipients and 8 SARS-CoV-2 convalescent individuals. Trial participants were randomized into five groups of five, in which low-dose or high-dose Ad26.COV2.S was given once or twice, or placebo was given on both occasions. Blinding of investigators to trial group allocation was maintained during experiments and outcome assessment.

TCRbeta CDR3 regions were sequenced with the immunoSEQ Assay. After extraction, genomic DNA underwent amplification by bias-controlled multiplex PCR, followed by high-throughput sequencing. For the original study's pipeline: To quantify the absolute abundance of every unique TCRbeta CDR3 region, sequences were collapsed and filtered. T cell fraction was estimated by normalizing TCRbeta template counts to usable DNA, which was measured by amplifying reference genes present in all nucleated cells. Repertoire TCRs were annotated as SARS-CoV-2-specific by exact matching of V gene, CDR3 amino acid sequence and J gene to a known reactive TCR set. The reference SARS-CoV-2 TCR set was obtained from MIRA and was filtered for enrichment in COVID-19-positive ImmuneCODE repertoires, whereby public or cross-reactive TCRs were removed. Drawing on the MIRA antigens, annotated TCRs were analysed further at the level of specific ORF or position within ORF. Breadth was defined as the number of annotated unique rearrangements divided by the total number of unique productive rearrangements, and depth was defined as the summed frequency of the annotated unique rearrangements. Two-sided Wilcoxon rank-sum tests were used to compare TCR breadth between groups. TCRdb retrieved this table from immuneACCESS and kept in-frame rearrangements only. Not all clones are present; in checked studies, unresolved V genes account for under half, and no reason is known for the remainder. V, J and clone size are those of that table, while D and trimming were read from the DNA. A total of 300,000 to 350,000 clones appear in this sample, about nine tenths of them only once. Around 5.5% of the sample is in the top ten clones.

Results the study describes overall, beyond this receptor: According to the authors, total T cell responses may have been underestimated by the TCR breadth and depth analyses. Vaccine and placebo recipients had similar non-spike TCR breadth, a finding consistent with the vaccine containing only spike. Compared with placebo recipients, Ad26.COV2.S recipients showed higher spike-specific TCR breadth (P = 0.0014). The study was not powered for comparison of responses between vaccine doses or regimens. After vaccination, spike-specific CD8+ and CD4+ T cell responses were reported to show substantial breadth.

The sample's treatment or condition label is to be understood as: about 20 received Ad26.COV2.S at low or high dose, single or two shots; 5 received placebo; per-sample allocation not given. For vaccine and placebo recipients, the sequenced repertoires came from samples collected on day 63 after the first injection. In Cohort 1b, around 25 adults aged 18-55 years were enrolled at a single site in Boston, USA, between 29 July and 7 August 2020. Ad26.COV2.S was a replication-incompetent adenovirus type 26 vector expressing a prefusion-stabilized SARS-CoV-2 spike protein from the original Wuhan strain.

Here the chain combines TRBV6-5 and TRBJ1-1; too little of a D gene remains to name it. Sample: peripheral blood, taken in a trial of Ad26.COV2.S vaccine versus placebo. The TCR sequence derives from a person between 18 and 59 years old who received the Ad26.COV2.S COVID-19 vaccine or a placebo. This receptor carries the CDR3 CASGLDRLGTEAFF. The bases are TGTGCCAGCGGGTTGGATAGATTGGGGACTGAAGCTTTCTTT.